This T cell receptor (beta chain) was recovered during a study of response to subunit inactivated influenza vaccine. The V and J ends lost 8 bases and 0 bases, in that order; junction bases with no gene match: 14. CDR1 is MNHNS, CDR2 SASEGT, per germline. The CDR3 covers 18 residues. TCRdb redid the calling of the RT-PCR reads with MiXCR, one entry per CDR3 protein. The sample consists of about 500,000 distinct CDR3 sequences, less than 7.5% of them appearing once. This clonotype was observed at least ten times. This receptor was identified in a man between 50 and 75 years old who received an inactivated influenza vaccine. This chain uses TRBV6-1 with TRBJ1-1; 11 bases are a match to TRBD1. Sequenced material: PBMCs from blood, taken about 23 months after vaccination. The CDR3 reads CASSGTGGRMNMNTEAFF. The CDR3, as DNA: TGTGCCAGCTCCGGGACAGGGGGAAGGATGAACATGAACACTGAAGCTTTCTTT.